The 27 T cell receptor beta chains below were found in one sample sequenced in a study of CD8 T cells in ankylosing spondylitis. TCRdb called the 5' RACE reads again in MiXCR, with one record for every CDR3 protein. The table shows fewer than 650,000 distinct CDR3 sequences, with more than 9.5% occurring only once. Study-wide results and limits: Several highly homologous variants made up a TCR beta motif that seemed to typify ankylosing spondylitis blood.

No antigens are known for them. Material for sequencing was blood, either unsorted or a sorted T cell fraction (not recorded which). All receptors derive from a male donor with ankylosing spondylitis.

This clonotype was observed at least ten times. The chain is built from TRBV7-9 and TRBJ1-6, with 7 bases lining up with TRBD1. The trim removed 4 bases at V and 8 bases at J, leaving 8 bases unmatched. CDR3 length: 15 residues. CDR1 and CDR2 (germline): SEHNR, FQNEAQ (reference sequence). CDR3 sequence (DNA): TGTGCCAGCAGCTCCCCGACAGGGAATGATTCACCCCTCCACTTT. It encodes CASSSPTGNDSPLHF.

The chain joins TRBV12-3 or TRBV12-4 to TRBJ2-7; 10 nucleotides agree with TRBD2. The CDR3 is 17 amino acids. V lost 3 bases, J lost 1 base, and 9 bases stayed unmatched. The CDR3 bases are TGTGCCAGCAGTTTCCCCCTAGCGGGAGTCCCTTCCTACGAGCAGTACGTC. It encodes CASSFPLAGVPSYEQYV.

This clonotype was found a few times. The V and J genes are TRBV19 and TRBJ2-6; D remains ambiguous. Deletions cut 2 bases from V and 1 base from J, with 9 bases between. The CDR3 has 16 amino acids. CDR1 is LNHDA and CDR2 is SQIVND in the germline V gene (reference sequence). The CDR3 loop reads CASSILVPSGANVLTF. CDR3 bases: TGTGCCAGTAGTATACTGGTCCCATCTGGGGCCAACGTCCTGACTTTC.

This clonotype was seen a few times. The V call is TRBV20-1, the J call TRBJ2-7; 7 positions agree with TRBD2. The CDR3 is 14 amino acids. V shed 2 bases, J shed 4 bases, and the junction held 8 bases outside the gene matches. Per the germline V gene, CDR1 is DFQATT and CDR2 is SNEGSKA (reference sequence). The DNA for the CDR3 is TGCAGTGCTAGACTAAGCGGGATCAGGTACGAGCAGTACTTC. Translation gives CSARLSGIRYEQYF.

The chain combines TRBV24-1 with TRBJ2-1; tentative D call: TRBD1 (5 bases). Germline CDR1 and CDR2: KGHDR and SFDVKD. This CDR3 has 14 residues. V lost 7 bases to trimming and J lost 7 bases, with 16 bases between them. CDR3 bases: TGTGCCACCAGCCTGGGGCTTAGGGCGAATGAGCAGTTCTTC. Translated, it gives CATSLGLRANEQFF.

A few counts support this clonotype. The CDR3 loop is CASSIYQETQYF. DNA for the CDR3: TGTGCCAGCAGCATATACCAAGAGACCCAGTACTTC. The gene calls are TRBV3-1 and TRBJ2-5; no reliable D call. Germline lookup yields CDR1 LGHDT and CDR2 YNNKEL (reference sequence). This CDR3 is built from 12 residues. The V gene lost 5 bases and the J gene lost 0 bases, with 4 bases spanning the gap.

This clonotype has ten or more counts. The V call is TRBV3-1, the J call TRBJ2-2; D is possibly TRBD2 (6 bases). Trimming removed 0 bases from V and 7 bases from J, with 12 bases in between. This CDR3 has 15 amino acids. Germline V gives CDR1 LGHDT, CDR2 YNNKEL (reference sequence). The CDR3 region is CASSQEGGANGELFF. CDR3 DNA: TGTGCCAGCAGCCAAGAGGGGGGAGCGAACGGGGAGCTGTTTTTT.

This clonotype occurred many times. J is TRBJ2-1 and V is TRBV4-2, with 9 bases identical to TRBD2. From germline, CDR1 is LGHNA and CDR2 YNFKEQ. The CDR3 runs to 17 residues. Unmatched junction bases numbered 15, after V lost 4 bases and J lost 8 bases. DNA of the CDR3: TGTGCCAGCAGCCCACCCTCGATAGCGGGGGACCCAGATGAGCAGTTCTTC. Protein sequence: CASSPPSIAGDPDEQFF.

This clonotype was seen only a few times. CDR3 amino acids: CASSDPRVPNTGELFF. The CDR3 DNA reads as TGTGCCAGCAGTGATCCCAGGGTCCCGAACACCGGGGAGCTGTTTTTT. The chain uses TRBV25-1 and TRBJ2-2, with D possibly matching TRBD1 (5 bases). The CDR3 runs 16 residues. Per germline, CDR1 MGHDK and CDR2 SYGVNS. Between the trimmed V and J ends, which lost 3 bases and 0 bases, there was a span of 11 bases.

There are many counts of this clonotype. This chain links TRBV20-1 with TRBJ1-5; weak D call: TRBD1 (6 bases). The V end lost 3 bases, the J end lost 4 bases, and 16 bases lay between the germline ends. CDR3 length: 15 residues. CDR1 is DFQATT and CDR2 is SNEGSKA in the germline V gene (reference sequence). DNA for the CDR3: TGCAGTGCTAGTGATTCGGGGGCTCCGAATCAGCCCCAGCATTTT. Translated, it gives CSASDSGAPNQPQHF.

V gene TRBV7-2 combines with J gene TRBJ1-1; D is unclear. Per the germline V gene, CDR1 is SGHTA and CDR2 is FQGNSA. With 4 bases removed from V and 9 bases from J, the gap between germline ends came to 12 bases. CDR3 length: 12 amino acids. CDR3 in amino acids: CASSSVFGQAFF. DNA for the CDR3: TGTGCCAGCAGCTCCGTTTTTGGTCAAGCTTTCTTT.

This clonotype showed up just a few times. The rearrangement uses TRBV12-3 or TRBV12-4 and TRBJ1-5; the D is unclear. The V gene lost 3 bases and the J gene lost 3 bases, with 12 bases spanning the gap. The CDR3 sequence is 15 residues long. The CDR3 here is CASSFAGYDNQPQHF. The CDR3 DNA follows: TGTGCCAGCAGTTTCGCGGGGTATGACAATCAGCCCCAGCATTTT.

The rearrangement links TRBV7-2 to TRBJ1-5; no clear D gene. The CDR3 extends over 13 amino acids. The germline V and J ends were trimmed by 5 bases and 7 bases, with 12 bases remaining between them. CDR1 and CDR2 (germline): SGHTA, FQGNSA. In nucleotides, the CDR3 is TGTGCCAGCAGCCTCCTCCTAGAACAGCCCCAGCATTTT. Protein sequence: CASSLLLEQPQHF.

There are many counts of this clonotype. This chain links TRBV6-6 with TRBJ2-1, with TRBD2 as a possible D gene (6 bases). The CDR3 runs to 13 residues. From germline, CDR1 is MNHNY and CDR2 SVGAGI (reference sequence). The V end was cut by 8 bases, the J end by 4 bases, with 12 bases between. CDR3 residues: CASGLAQYNEQFF. CDR3 DNA: TGTGCCAGCGGGCTAGCGCAATACAATGAGCAGTTCTTC.

This clonotype has just a few counts. CDR3 region: CASMSRGMNTEAFF. For the CDR3, the DNA is TGTGCCAGCATGAGTCGGGGAATGAACACTGAAGCTTTCTTT. The chain is built from TRBV12-3 or TRBV12-4 and TRBJ1-1; D is unclear. V lost 7 bases to trimming and J lost 0 bases, with 12 bases between them. The CDR3 contains 14 residues.

This clonotype was picked up many times. This chain links TRBV5-1 with TRBJ2-3, with D uncertain. Germline CDR1 SGHRS, CDR2 YFSETQ. Trimming pared 4 bases from V and 2 bases from J, leaving 11 bases between. CDR3 length: 14 amino acids. Here the CDR3 reads CASSRRTVTDTQYF. Written as DNA, the CDR3 is TGCGCCAGCAGCCGACGGACGGTCACAGATACGCAGTATTTT.

A few counts support this clonotype. The V gene is TRBV18, the J gene TRBJ2-7, with D uncertain. The CDR3 is made up of 13 amino acids. CDR1 and CDR2 from the germline V gene are KGHSH and LQKENI. The V end lost 4 bases, the J end lost 6 bases, and 13 bases lay between the germline ends. The CDR3 protein is CASSQSSDGEQYF. CDR3 nucleotides: TGTGCCAGCTCACAGTCCTCCGACGGCGAGCAGTACTTC.

This clonotype has a handful of counts. The chain is built from TRBV27 and TRBJ2-1; D is undetermined. V lost 4 bases to trimming and J lost 8 bases, with 15 bases between them. CDR3 length: 14 residues. Germline-derived CDR1 and CDR2 are MNHEY and SMNVEV (reference sequence). CDR3 loop: CASSYSGVGYEQFF. CDR3 coding DNA: TGTGCCAGCAGTTATTCTGGGGTAGGGTATGAGCAGTTCTTC.

This clonotype showed up just a few times. The rearrangement joins TRBV27 to TRBJ1-2; D is uncertain. Germline CDR1 reads MNHEY; CDR2 reads SMNVEV (reference sequence). The CDR3 covers 16 residues. Trimming cost V 2 bases and J 3 bases, with 16 bases left between them. In DNA, the CDR3 is TGTGCCAGCAGTTTAAAAAAAGGACTAGTTTACTATGGCTACACCTTC. Amino acids: CASSLKKGLVYYGYTF.

The J gene is TRBJ1-5, the V gene TRBV20-1, with a weak D call TRBD1 (6 bases). The germline V and J ends were trimmed by 1 base and 5 bases, with 15 bases remaining between them. This CDR3 spans 15 amino acids. Germline CDR1 and CDR2: DFQATT and SNEGSKA (reference sequence). CDR3 DNA: TGCAGTGCTAGAGGGATGAGGGGGACTGATCAGCCCCAGCATTTT. Amino acids: CSARGMRGTDQPQHF.

This clonotype appeared a few times. The gene calls are TRBV9 and TRBJ2-1, with unresolved D. Looked up from germline, CDR1 is SGDLS and CDR2 is YYNGEE. The CDR3 has 12 residues. The germline V and J ends were trimmed by 3 bases and 9 bases, with 10 bases remaining between them. The CDR3 nucleotides are TGTGCCAGCAGCGCCACCTTGGGTGAGCAGTTCTTC. It encodes CASSATLGEQFF.

This clonotype came up many times. The DNA of the CDR3 is TGCGCCAGCAGCTGGGACAGGGACGGGGAGCAGTTCTTC. Translating it yields CASSWDRDGEQFF. The rearrangement joins TRBV5-1 to TRBJ2-1; 9 positions match TRBD1. The CDR3 loop spans 13 amino acids. Looked up from germline, CDR1 is SGHRS and CDR2 is YFSETQ. The junction had 5 bases not matched to a gene; V was cut back by 3 bases and J by 10 bases.

The chain has TRBV20-1 and TRBJ2-7, with D perhaps matching TRBD1 (5 bases). The CDR3 length is 15 residues. Germline V lookup: CDR1 DFQATT, CDR2 SNEGSKA (reference sequence). V lost 0 bases, J lost 4 bases, and 16 bases lay in between. The chain's CDR3 is CSARDPLAGMYEQYF. CDR3 sequence (DNA): TGCAGTGCTAGAGACCCCCTGGCAGGGATGTACGAGCAGTACTTC.

This clonotype was detected ten times or more. V and J are TRBV5-1 and TRBJ2-4, with D perhaps matching TRBD2 (6 bases). Trimming took 0 bases from V and 5 from J, leaving 18 bases between them. This CDR3 spans 17 amino acids. Germline V gives CDR1 SGHRS, CDR2 YFSETQ. CDR3 in amino acids: CASSLGPRRGFENIQYF. The CDR3, as DNA: TGCGCCAGCAGCTTGGGACCTCGCCGGGGGTTCGAAAACATTCAGTACTTC.

A few counts support this clonotype. The V and J genes are TRBV6-6 and TRBJ2-3, with D perhaps TRBD2 (5 bases). The V gene's germline CDR1 is MNHNY and CDR2 SVGAGI (reference sequence). The CDR3 has 12 amino acids. With 4 bases removed from V and 6 bases from J, the gap between germline ends came to 8 bases. Written as DNA, the CDR3 is TGTGCCAGCAGTTCCCAGCGGGATACGCAGTATTTT. It codes for CASSSQRDTQYF.

The chain uses TRBV20-1 and TRBJ2-5; 7 bases are shared with TRBD2. V gave up 6 bases and J gave up 1 base; unmatched junction bases: 20. This CDR3 has 18 residues. The germline V gene has CDR1 DFQATT and CDR2 SNEGSKA (reference sequence). The CDR3 reads CSASRASGPTSAQETQYF. CDR3 nucleotides: TGCAGTGCAAGTAGGGCTAGCGGCCCAACCTCCGCCCAAGAGACCCAGTACTTC.

The V and J genes are TRBV7-2 and TRBJ2-1; 11 nucleotides match TRBD2. The CDR3 is 18 residues long. Germline CDR1 SGHTA, CDR2 FQGNSA. Trimming cost V 3 bases and J 6 bases; bases outside gene matches: 13. CDR3 nucleotides: TGTGCCAGCAGCTTGGCACTAGCGGGAGCCACTTATGGCAATGAGCAGTTCTTC. It is translated as CASSLALAGATYGNEQFF.